These 15 T cell receptor beta chains came from one sample sequenced in a study of blood T cells in healthy people across ages. Through a sample-barcoded 5' primer and a J-beta primer mix, a second PCR was run for roughly 6 to 12 cycles. TCRdb used MiXCR to reprocess the 5' RACE reads, holding one entry per CDR3 protein. This table holds fewer than 900,000 distinct CDR3 sequences, approximately 43% found once. Sample: blood. The receptors come from a woman aged 55-69 years in good health.

In its sample, this clonotype was seen a few times. This chain uses TRBV30 with TRBJ1-4; 10 bases fit TRBD1. V gave up 3 bases and J gave up 7 bases; unmatched junction bases: 2. Looked up from germline, CDR1 is GTSNPN and CDR2 is SVGIG (reference sequence). This CDR3 region has 13 residues. The CDR3 spells CAWRTGGSEKLFF. The CDR3 region has the DNA TGTGCCTGGAGGACAGGGGGCAGTGAAAAACTGTTTTTT.

The chain uses TRBV6-2 or TRBV6-3 and TRBJ2-1, with 10 bases matching TRBD2. CDR3 length: 16 residues. After removal of 3 bases from V and 5 bases from J, the junction contained 7 bases not matched to a gene. Looked up from germline, CDR1 is MNHEY and CDR2 is SVGEGT. The CDR3 nucleotides read TGTGCCAGCAGTTATGAAACTAGCGGGACAGACAATGAGCAGTTCTTC. It codes for CASSYETSGTDNEQFF.

J is TRBJ2-1 and V is TRBV6-1; D gene ambiguous. Trimming stripped 5 bases from V and 0 bases from J, with 14 bases between. This CDR3 comprises 16 residues. Per the germline V gene, CDR1 is MNHNS and CDR2 is SASEGT. The CDR3, as DNA: TGTGCCAGCAGTCCCCTAAGGGTAAGCTCCTACAATGAGCAGTTCTTC. This encodes CASSPLRVSSYNEQFF.

About this clonotype itself: A read error may produce the germline difference seen at one junction end. The chain links TRBV3-1 to TRBJ1-5, with 10 bases fitting TRBD1. Germline lookup yields CDR1 LGHDT and CDR2 YNNKEL (reference sequence). The CDR3 runs 15 residues. DNA of the CDR3: TGTGCCAGCAGCCCGTTCGGACAGGGGGGTCAGCCCCGGCATTTT. It translates to CASSPFGQGGQPRHF.

This clonotype was seen a few times. The chain carries TRBV12-3 or TRBV12-4 and TRBJ2-1; 13 nucleotides line up with TRBD2. With 6 bases clipped from V and 6 bases from J, the junction kept 5 bases outside the gene matches. This CDR3 comprises 15 residues. CDR3 sequence: CASSLTSGGPNEQFF. CDR3 nucleotide sequence: TGTGCCAGCAGCTTGACTAGCGGGGGGCCCAATGAGCAGTTCTTC.

This clonotype showed up just a few times. CDR3 sequence: CASSSNTQYF. The DNA of the CDR3 is TGTGCCAGCTCCTCCAATACGCAGTATTTT. The chain recombines TRBV18 with TRBJ2-3; unclear D gene. The germline V gene has CDR1 KGHSH and CDR2 LQKENI. The CDR3 is 10 amino acids. Trimming cost V 6 bases and J 7 bases, with 5 bases left between them.

Only a few counts were recorded for this clonotype. The chain joins TRBV7-2 to TRBJ2-1; perhaps D is TRBD1 or TRBD2 (5 bases each). This CDR3 has 14 residues. The V end was cut by 8 bases, the J end by 7 bases, with 18 bases between. Germline V CDR1 and CDR2: SGHTA, FQGNSA. The CDR3 loop is CASGSMWGFNEQFF. In DNA form, the CDR3 reads TGTGCCAGCGGATCAATGTGGGGGTTTAATGAGCAGTTCTTC. Using reference TRBV7-2 and TRBJ2-1 for the parts outside the CDR3, the full variable domain is GAGVSQSPSNKVTEKGKDVELRCDPISGHTALYWYRQSLGQGLEFLIYFQGNSAPDKSGLPSDRFSAERTGGSVSTLTIQRTQQEDSAVYLCASGSMWGFNEQFFGPGTRLTVL.

This clonotype has more than one count but fewer than ten. The J gene is TRBJ2-5, the V gene TRBV20-1; no reliable D call. Germline V gives CDR1 DFQATT, CDR2 SNEGSKA (reference sequence). V was cut by 7 bases and J by 1 base, with 19 bases left in between. The CDR3 contains 15 residues. The CDR3 DNA sequence: TGCAGTGTCACCCCTTCCCCAGGAGCCCAAGAGACCCAGTACTTC. It specifies CSVTPSPGAQETQYF.

In regard to this clonotype: The junction and the germline gene differ at one end; a read error may be behind it. This chain connects TRBV3-1 to TRBJ1-2; D is perhaps TRBD1 (6 bases). Germline values: CDR1 LGHDT, CDR2 YNNKEL (reference sequence). The CDR3 sequence is 14 residues long. Here the CDR3 DNA reads TGTGCCAGCAGCCAAGGACAGGCGAACTATGGCCACACCTTC. This translates into CASSQGQANYGHTF.

This clonotype was found a few times. CDR3 coding DNA: TGTGCCAGCAGCTTAGTGGGCAGGGTAGGCGGCTACACCTTC. This gives the protein CASSLVGRVGGYTF. The chain links TRBV11-2 to TRBJ1-2, with D perhaps TRBD1 (5 bases). Trimming stripped 1 base from V and 8 bases from J, with 14 bases between. There are 14 residues in the CDR3. Germline CDR1 is SGHAT and CDR2 is FQNNGV. The entire variable domain, with the rest obtained from reference TRBV11-2 and TRBJ1-2, is as follows: EAGVAQSPRYKIIEKRQSVAFWCNPISGHATLYWYQQILGQGPKLLIQFQNNGVVDDSQLPKDRFSAERLKGVDSTLKIQPAKLEDSAVYLCASSLVGRVGGYTFGSGTRLTVV.

This clonotype has just a few counts. The chain couples TRBV7-6 to TRBJ1-2; no firm D call. There are 15 residues in the CDR3. From germline, CDR1 is SGHVS and CDR2 FNYEAQ. Trimming left V 1 base short and J 0 bases short, with 9 bases between. As DNA, the CDR3 is TGTGCCAGCAGCTTAGAAGCCTCCGCTAACTATGGCTACACCTTC. It is translated as CASSLEASANYGYTF.

The rearrangement uses TRBV29-1 and TRBJ2-5; tentatively, D is TRBD1 (6 bases). With the DNA end fitting TRBJ2-7 better, the J assignment may be wrong. The CDR3 has 14 amino acids. Germline V gene sequence: CDR1 SQVTM, CDR2 ANQGSEA. The CDR3 sequence: CSVEVARGTYEQYF. The DNA of the CDR3 is TGCAGCGTTGAAGTGGCCAGGGGAACGTACGAGCAGTACTTC.

This clonotype was observed at least ten times. A much bigger clone sits one base away, suggesting this may be a read error. DNA of the CDR3: TGTGCCAGCAGAGAGGGTGTCGAGCAGTACTTC. The encoded protein is CASREGVEQYF. The rearrangement uses TRBV10-3 and TRBJ2-7, with a weak D call TRBD2 (5 bases). From germline, CDR1 is ENHRY and CDR2 SYGVKD. V dropped 10 bases and J dropped 6 bases, with 13 bases sitting between them. This CDR3 contains 11 residues.

The rearrangement joins TRBV29-1 to TRBJ1-2; 7 positions match TRBD1. V lost 6 bases and J lost 5; bases outside the gene matches: 9. The CDR3 sequence is 13 residues long. The germline V gene encodes CDR1 SQVTM and CDR2 ANQGSEA. The CDR3 sequence is CSVETGTEYGYTF. Written as DNA, the CDR3 is TGCAGCGTCGAGACAGGGACCGAATATGGCTACACCTTC.

The chain recombines TRBV28 with TRBJ2-7; no reliable D call. Germline-derived CDR1 and CDR2 are MDHEN and SYDVKM. CDR3 length: 12 residues. The CDR3 reads CVIGGASYEQYF. Here the CDR3 DNA reads TGTGTCATCGGTGGAGCCTCCTACGAGCAGTACTTC.